This entry concerns a single T cell receptor (beta chain). This CDR3 has 13 residues. CDR1 is KGHSY, CDR2 FQNENV, per germline. After removal of 3 bases from V and 5 bases from J, the junction contained 2 bases not matched to a gene. Only in-frame clones appear in the TCRdb table, and some are missing; sequencing was by immunoSEQ multiplex PCR. There are around 150,000 clones in the sample; about 88% occur only once, and roughly 2.5% lies in the top ten. The record originates from a study of blood T cell repertoires in COVID-19. The origin of this receptor is a human donor with COVID-19, enrolled during active disease. The donor label of this sample is uncertain. V gene TRBV16 combines with J gene TRBJ2-7; 9 bases fit TRBD1. The source material was peripheral blood. The DNA of the CDR3 is TGTGCCAGCAGCCACGGGACAGGGAACGAGCAGTACTTC. Protein sequence: CASSHGTGNEQYF.